A single TCR beta chain is shown here with its context. Its specificity is unknown. The CDR3 covers 17 residues. Trimming at V came to 5 bases and at J to 0 bases, leaving 12 bases not matched to a gene. Germline V lookup: CDR1 DFQATT, CDR2 SNEGSKA (reference sequence). Together with a sample-barcoded 5' primer, a J-beta primer mix was included in a second PCR lasting about 6 to 11 cycles. TCRdb called the 5' RACE reads again in MiXCR, with one record for every CDR3 protein. The sample shows roughly 720,000 distinct CDR3 sequences, roughly 50% of them seen only once. Donors ranged from about 6 to 90 years old and were healthy Caucasians in Russia. This entry is derived from a study of blood T cells in healthy people across ages. The overall study: Capturing about one barcoded beta molecule per two T cells was achieved by template switching. Findings and caveats of the study: Significant beta diversity loss was already apparent by age approximately 40, declining roughly linearly. PBMCs that were unsorted prevented a conclusive naive versus antigen-experienced comparison.

Sequenced: blood. The gene calls are TRBV20-1 and TRBJ2-7, with 11 bases aligning to TRBD2. This clonotype originated in a man of 80 years or more in good health. CDR3 region: CSAGGLAGLRSSYEQYF. CDR3 sequence (DNA): TGCAGTGCTGGAGGACTAGCGGGCCTCCGGAGCTCCTACGAGCAGTACTTC.